Each of the 5 T cell receptor beta chains below was sequenced from the same sample in a study of blood T cell repertoires in COVID-19. This table comes from immunoSEQ multiplex PCR, and its TCRdb copy is limited to in-frame clones, with some not included. The repertoire holds roughly 26,000 clones, around 66% seen once, with roughly 8% in the top ten. Sequencing input: peripheral blood. Receptors were obtained from a man aged 60-69 years with active or convalescent COVID-19.

Only a few counts were recorded for this clone. This chain connects TRBV6-5 to TRBJ1-3, with 7 bases matching TRBD1. Germline CDR1 MNHEY, CDR2 SVGAGI. The CDR3 extends over 13 amino acids. The CDR3 loop is CTSTDRLGNTIYF. The CDR3 DNA sequence: TGTACAAGCACGGACAGGCTTGGAAACACCATATATTTT.

This chain joins TRBV5-1 and TRBJ2-1; TRBD1 might be the D (6 bases). The germline CDR1 and CDR2 sequences are SGHRS and YFSETQ. This CDR3 has 15 amino acids. V lost 0 bases to trimming and J lost 7 bases, with 14 bases between them. The CDR3 reads CASSLAGGEENEQFF. DNA for the CDR3: TGCGCCAGCAGCTTGGCTGGGGGCGAGGAGAATGAGCAGTTCTTC.

In this sample, this clone turned up a few times. The V gene is TRBV19, the J gene TRBJ2-7, with a weak D call TRBD1 (6 bases). The CDR3 covers 13 residues. The V gene's germline CDR1 is LNHDA and CDR2 SQIVND (reference sequence). Trimming removed 3 bases at V and 5 bases at J, with 11 bases between. CDR3 loop: CASSIGQRNEQYF. Written as DNA, the CDR3 is TGTGCCAGTAGTATCGGACAGAGAAACGAGCAGTACTTC.

The chain employs TRBV7-9 and TRBJ1-1; 10 bases map to TRBD1. The J segment lost 6 bases and the V segment lost 2 bases, leaving 6 bases of the junction unmatched. The CDR3 spans 15 residues. Per germline, CDR1 SEHNR and CDR2 FQNEAQ (reference sequence). Here the CDR3 reads CASSLRGQGYSEAFF. The CDR3 DNA reads TGTGCCAGCAGCTTAAGGGGACAGGGGTACTCTGAAGCTTTCTTT.

By proportion, this clone is medium-sized. The V call is TRBV9, the J call TRBJ2-1; possible D gene TRBD2, 6 bases. V gave up 0 bases and J gave up 9 bases, with 13 bases separating them. The germline V gene encodes CDR1 SGDLS and CDR2 YYNGEE. CDR3 length: 14 amino acids. This CDR3 reads CASSVALAVTEQFF. The CDR3 DNA follows: TGTGCCAGCAGCGTAGCGTTAGCGGTAACTGAGCAGTTCTTC. The full variable domain, its missing parts supplied by reference TRBV9 and TRBJ2-1, is DSGVTQTPKHLITATGQRVTLRCSPRSGDLSVYWYQQSLDQGLQFLIQYYNGEERAKGNILERFSAQQFPDLHSELNLSSLELGDSALYFCASSVALAVTEQFFGPGTRLTVL.